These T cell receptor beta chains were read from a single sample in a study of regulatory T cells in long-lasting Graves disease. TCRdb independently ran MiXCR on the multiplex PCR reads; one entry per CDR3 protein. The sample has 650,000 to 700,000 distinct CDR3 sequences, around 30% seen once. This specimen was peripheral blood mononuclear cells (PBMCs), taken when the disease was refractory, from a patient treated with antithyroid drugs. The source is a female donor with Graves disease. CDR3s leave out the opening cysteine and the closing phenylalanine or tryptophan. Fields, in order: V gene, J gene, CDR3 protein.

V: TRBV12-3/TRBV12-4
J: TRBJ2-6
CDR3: ASRSPLSRAGANLLT

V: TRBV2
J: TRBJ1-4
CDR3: ASRGFTEKLF

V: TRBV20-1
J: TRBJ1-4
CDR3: SAQKGGVNEKLF

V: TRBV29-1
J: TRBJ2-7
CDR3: SVERTVYEQY

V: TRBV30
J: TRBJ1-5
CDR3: AWSIDRGNQPQH

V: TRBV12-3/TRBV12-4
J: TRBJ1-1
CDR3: ASGQGTDYNTEAF

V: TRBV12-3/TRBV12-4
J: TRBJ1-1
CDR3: ASSSEGAHGEAF

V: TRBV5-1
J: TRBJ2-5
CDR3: ASSLEAGGVETQY

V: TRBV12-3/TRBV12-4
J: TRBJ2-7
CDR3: ASSSGQGLYEQY

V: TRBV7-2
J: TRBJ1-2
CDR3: ASSSLRDRGGYT

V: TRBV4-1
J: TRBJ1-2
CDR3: ASSQDPGGYGYT